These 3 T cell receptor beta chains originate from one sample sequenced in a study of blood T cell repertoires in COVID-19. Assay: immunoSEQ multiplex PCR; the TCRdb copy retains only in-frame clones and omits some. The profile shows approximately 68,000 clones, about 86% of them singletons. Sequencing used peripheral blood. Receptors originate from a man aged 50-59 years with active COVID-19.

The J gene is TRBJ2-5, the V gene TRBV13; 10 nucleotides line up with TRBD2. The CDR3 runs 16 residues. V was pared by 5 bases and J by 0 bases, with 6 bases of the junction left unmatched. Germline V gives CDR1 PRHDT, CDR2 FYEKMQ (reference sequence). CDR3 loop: CASSATSGEYQETQYF. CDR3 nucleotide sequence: TGTGCCAGCAGCGCAACTAGCGGGGAGTACCAAGAGACCCAGTACTTC.

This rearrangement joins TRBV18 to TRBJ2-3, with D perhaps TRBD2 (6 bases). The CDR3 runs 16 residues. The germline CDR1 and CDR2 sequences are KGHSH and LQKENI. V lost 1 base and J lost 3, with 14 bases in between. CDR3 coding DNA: TGTGCCAGCTCACCACGGTCGGGGCGGGGTACAGATACGCAGTATTTT. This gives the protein CASSPRSGRGTDTQYF.

The CDR3 nucleotides read TGTGCCAGCAGCCCTAGGTCCCTCCTCTCTGGAAACACCATATATTTT. Translated: CASSPRSLLSGNTIYF. The V and J genes are TRBV3-1 (or the pseudogene TRBV3-2) and TRBJ1-3; D is unresolved. V lost 4 bases to trimming and J lost 0 bases, with 13 bases between them. The CDR3 length is 16 residues. Germline V lookup: CDR1 LGHDT, CDR2 YNNKEL (reference sequence).